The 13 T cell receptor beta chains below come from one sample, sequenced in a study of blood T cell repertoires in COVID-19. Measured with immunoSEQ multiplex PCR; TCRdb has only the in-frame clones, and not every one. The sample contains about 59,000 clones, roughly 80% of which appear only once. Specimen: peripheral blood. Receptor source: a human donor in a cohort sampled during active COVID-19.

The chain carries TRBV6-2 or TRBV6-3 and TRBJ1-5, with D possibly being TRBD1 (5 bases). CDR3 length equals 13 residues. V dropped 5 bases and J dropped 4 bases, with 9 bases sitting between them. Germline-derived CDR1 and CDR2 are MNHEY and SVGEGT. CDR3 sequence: CASSMTDNQPQHF. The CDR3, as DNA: TGTGCCAGCAGTATGACAGATAATCAGCCCCAGCATTTT.

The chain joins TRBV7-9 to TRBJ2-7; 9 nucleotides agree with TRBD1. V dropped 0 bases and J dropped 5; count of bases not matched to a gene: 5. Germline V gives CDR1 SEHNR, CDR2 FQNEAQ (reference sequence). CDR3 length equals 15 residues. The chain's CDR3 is CASSLARTGVHEQYF. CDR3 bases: TGTGCCAGCAGCTTAGCCCGGACAGGGGTCCACGAGCAGTACTTC.

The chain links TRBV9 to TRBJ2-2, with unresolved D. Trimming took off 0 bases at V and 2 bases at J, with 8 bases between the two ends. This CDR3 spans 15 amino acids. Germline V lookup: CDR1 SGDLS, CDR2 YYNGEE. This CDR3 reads CASSVDYYNTGELFF. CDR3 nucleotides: TGTGCCAGCAGCGTAGATTACTATAACACCGGGGAGCTGTTTTTT.

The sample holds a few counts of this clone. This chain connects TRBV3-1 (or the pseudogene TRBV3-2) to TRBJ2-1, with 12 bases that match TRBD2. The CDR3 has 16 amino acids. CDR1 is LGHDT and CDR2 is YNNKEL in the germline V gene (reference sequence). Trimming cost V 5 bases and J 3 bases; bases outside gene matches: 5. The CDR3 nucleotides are TGTGCCAGCAGCTTCAGACTAGCGGGAGTCTACAATGAGCAGTTCTTC. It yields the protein CASSFRLAGVYNEQFF.

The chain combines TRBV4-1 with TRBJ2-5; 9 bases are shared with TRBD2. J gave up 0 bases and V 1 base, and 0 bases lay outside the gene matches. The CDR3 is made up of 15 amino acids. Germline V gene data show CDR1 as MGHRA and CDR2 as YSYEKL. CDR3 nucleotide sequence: TGCGCCAGCAGCCAAGGACTAGCGGACCAAGAGACCCAGTACTTC. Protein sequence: CASSQGLADQETQYF.

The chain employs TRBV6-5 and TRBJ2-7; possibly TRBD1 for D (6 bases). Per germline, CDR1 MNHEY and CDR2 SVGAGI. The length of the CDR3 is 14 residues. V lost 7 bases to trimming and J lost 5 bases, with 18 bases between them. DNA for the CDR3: TGTGCCAGCAAACGTAACAGGGCTGCCGACGAGCAGTACTTC. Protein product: CASKRNRAADEQYF.

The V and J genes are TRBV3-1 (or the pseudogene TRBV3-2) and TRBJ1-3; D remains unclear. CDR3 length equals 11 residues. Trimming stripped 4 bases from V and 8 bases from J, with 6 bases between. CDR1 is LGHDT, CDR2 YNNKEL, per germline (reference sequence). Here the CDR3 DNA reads TGTGCCAGCAGCCTGGAGGACACCATATATTTT. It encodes CASSLEDTIYF.

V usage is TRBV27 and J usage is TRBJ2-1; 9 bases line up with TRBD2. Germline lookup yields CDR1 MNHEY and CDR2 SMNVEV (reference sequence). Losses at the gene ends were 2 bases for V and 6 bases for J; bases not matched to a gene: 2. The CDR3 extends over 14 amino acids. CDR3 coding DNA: TGTGCCAGCAGTTTAAGGCGGGAGGGCAATGAGCAGTTCTTC. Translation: CASSLRREGNEQFF.

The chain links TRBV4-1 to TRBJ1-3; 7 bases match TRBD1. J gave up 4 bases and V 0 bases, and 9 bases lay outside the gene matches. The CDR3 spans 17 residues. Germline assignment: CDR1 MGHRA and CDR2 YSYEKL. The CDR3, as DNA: TGCGCCAGCAGCCAAGATTCTTCTAACAGGGGAGGAAACACCATATATTTT. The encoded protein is CASSQDSSNRGGNTIYF.

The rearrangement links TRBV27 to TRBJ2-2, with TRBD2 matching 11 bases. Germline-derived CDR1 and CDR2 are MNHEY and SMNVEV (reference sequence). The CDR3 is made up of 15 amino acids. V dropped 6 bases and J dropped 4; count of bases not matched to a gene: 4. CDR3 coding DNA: TGTGCCAGCAGCGAGACTAGCGGGGTCACCGGGGAGCTGTTTTTT. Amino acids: CASSETSGVTGELFF.

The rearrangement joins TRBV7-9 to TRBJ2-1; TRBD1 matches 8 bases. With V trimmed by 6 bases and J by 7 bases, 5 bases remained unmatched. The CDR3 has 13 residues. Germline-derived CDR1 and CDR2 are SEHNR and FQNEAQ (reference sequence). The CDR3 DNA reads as TGTGCCAGCAGGCAGGGACAGGCGAATGAGCAGTTCTTC. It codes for CASRQGQANEQFF.

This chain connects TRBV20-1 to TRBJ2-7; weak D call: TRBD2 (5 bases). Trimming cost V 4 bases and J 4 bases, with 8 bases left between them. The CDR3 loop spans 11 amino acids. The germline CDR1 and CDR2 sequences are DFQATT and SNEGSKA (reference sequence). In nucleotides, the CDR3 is TGCAGTGCTATGGAGGCTTACGAGCAGTACTTC. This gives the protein CSAMEAYEQYF.

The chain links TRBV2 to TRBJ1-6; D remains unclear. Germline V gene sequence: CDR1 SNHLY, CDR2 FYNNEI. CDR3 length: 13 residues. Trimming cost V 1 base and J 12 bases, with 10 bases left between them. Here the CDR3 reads CASSEDQRLPLHF. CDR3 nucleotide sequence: TGTGCCAGCAGTGAAGATCAGAGGCTACCCCTCCACTTT.